One sample yielded the 9 T cell receptor beta chains listed below, sequenced in a study of post-analysis software for immune sequencing data. Antigen specificity for these receptors is unknown. Findings of the study overall: Patients showed TRBV5-6, TRBV5-1 and TRBV20-1 among a few TRBV segments more frequent than in controls.

Unique molecular identifiers featured in each of the TCR beta cDNA libraries. TCRdb reprocessed the PCR reads via MiXCR and lists one record per CDR3 protein. The sample records about 820,000 distinct CDR3 sequences, 53% being singletons. The sample comprised blood. The receptors originated from a girl between 5 and 17 years old with multiple sclerosis.

V is TRBV5-1 and J is TRBJ2-3; D is undetermined. The germline V gene has CDR1 SGHRS and CDR2 YFSETQ. V was trimmed by 4 bases and J by 2 bases, leaving 17 bases between them. The CDR3 totals 16 residues. This chain's CDR3 is CASSPGPNYHTDTQYF. The DNA of the CDR3 is TGCGCCAGCAGCCCAGGACCAAATTACCACACAGATACGCAGTATTTT.

This clonotype showed up just a few times. This chain links TRBV29-1 with TRBJ2-1, with D hard to call. The CDR3 loop spans 14 amino acids. Germline V gives CDR1 SQVTM, CDR2 ANQGSEA. V was trimmed by 8 bases and J by 3 bases, leaving 17 bases between them. The CDR3 loop reads CSSYPALNYNEQFF. The CDR3 DNA reads TGCAGCTCCTACCCTGCCCTAAACTACAATGAGCAGTTCTTC.

This clonotype was detected only a few times. DNA of the CDR3: TGTGCCAGCAGCGGACGCAAGCAGTTCTTC. Amino acid sequence: CASSGRKQFF. This chain links TRBV7-9 with TRBJ2-1; the D is unclear. V shed 5 bases and J shed 11 bases, with 7 bases lying between them. Germline CDR1 and CDR2: SEHNR and FQNEAQ (reference sequence). The CDR3 consists of 10 residues.

This rearrangement joins TRBV5-1 to TRBJ1-2; TRBD1 might be the D (5 bases). In germline, CDR1 is SGHRS, CDR2 YFSETQ. V lost 4 bases to trimming and J lost 6 bases, with 19 bases between them. CDR3 size: 15 residues. The CDR3 sequence is CASSPEGRLYHGYTF. The CDR3 DNA is TGCGCCAGCAGCCCGGAGGGACGGCTCTACCATGGCTACACCTTC.

This clonotype was counted between two and nine times. V usage is TRBV29-1 and J usage is TRBJ2-5, with 10 bases lining up with TRBD2. This CDR3 is built from 16 residues. Germline CDR1 is SQVTM and CDR2 is ANQGSEA. Germline trimming cut 5 bases from V and 5 bases from J; bases unmatched to any gene: 14. This CDR3 is CSVPRPQREGVETQYF. The DNA for the CDR3 is TGCAGCGTTCCACGCCCCCAGCGGGAGGGTGTGGAGACCCAGTACTTC.

This clonotype was detected a few times. The chain recombines TRBV7-3 with TRBJ1-2; 10 nucleotides line up with TRBD1. V was pared by 4 bases and J by 5 bases, with 7 bases of the junction left unmatched. The CDR3 runs to 15 residues. Germline lookup yields CDR1 SGHTA and CDR2 FQGTGA. The CDR3 DNA reads TGTGCCAGCAGCTCCGCCGGGACAGGGGTGTATGGCTACACCTTC. Translating it yields CASSSAGTGVYGYTF.

The chain is built from TRBV12-3 or TRBV12-4 and TRBJ1-2; 7 bases align to TRBD1. J gave up 5 bases and V 6 bases, and 6 bases lay outside the gene matches. The CDR3 consists of 13 residues. The CDR3 spells CASSQGVEYGYTF. The CDR3 nucleotides read TGTGCCAGCAGCCAGGGGGTGGAATATGGCTACACCTTC.

J is TRBJ2-5 and V is TRBV5-1; D not resolved. Looked up from germline, CDR1 is SGHRS and CDR2 is YFSETQ. The length of the CDR3 is 13 residues. V lost 1 base and J lost 4, with 8 bases in between. The CDR3 DNA reads TGCGCCAGCAGCTTGTCCCTGCCAGAGACCCAGTACTTC. Amino acid sequence: CASSLSLPETQYF. Looking up the rest from reference TRBV5-1 and TRBJ2-5 gives the full variable domain: KAGVTQTPRYLIKTRGQQVTLSCSPISGHRSVSWYQQTPGQGLQFLFEYFSETQRNKGNFPGRFSGRQFSNSRSEMNVSTLELGDSALYLCASSLSLPETQYFGPGTRLLVL.

This clonotype showed up just a few times. The V gene is TRBV7-9, the J gene TRBJ1-2; D is undetermined. From germline, CDR1 is SEHNR and CDR2 FQNEAQ (reference sequence). The CDR3 is 13 amino acids. V shed 8 bases and J shed 0 bases, with 10 bases lying between them. CDR3 DNA: TGTGCCAGCGGAAACAAAGCTAACTATGGCTACACCTTC. This sequence encodes CASGNKANYGYTF.